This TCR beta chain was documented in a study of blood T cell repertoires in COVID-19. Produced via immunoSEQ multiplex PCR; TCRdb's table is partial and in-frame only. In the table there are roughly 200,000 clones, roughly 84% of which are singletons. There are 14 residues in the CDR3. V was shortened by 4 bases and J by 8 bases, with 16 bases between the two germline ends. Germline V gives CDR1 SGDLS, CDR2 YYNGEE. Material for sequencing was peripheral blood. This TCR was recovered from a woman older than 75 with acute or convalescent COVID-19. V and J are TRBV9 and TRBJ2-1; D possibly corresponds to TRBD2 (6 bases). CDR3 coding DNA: TGTGCCAGCAGCCAGGGACTCAAGGGCGATGAGCAGTTCTTC. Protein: CASSQGLKGDEQFF.